Reported below is one TCR beta chain. This clone was found once. Its antigen is still unknown. Per-base quality was not reported, and no clone a single base away is much larger than it. The collaborating institutions used their own protocols to collect whole blood in K2EDTA tubes. For TCRbeta analysis, collaborators shipped samples in one of three forms: frozen whole blood, isolated PBMCs, or DNA extracted from either of those sample types. TCRbeta CDR3 regions were amplified from genomic DNA by means of the immunoSEQ Assay, a bias-controlled multiplex PCR. The source study handled its data this way. The number of nucleated cells in each sample was estimated by amplification of reference gene primers within the assay. Sequence reads were collapsed and filtered to measure the absolute abundance of every unique TCRbeta CDR3 rearrangement. For each sample, productive Simpson clonality was calculated as the square root of Simpson's diversity index over productive rearrangements. TCRdb holds this immuneACCESS table with in-frame rearrangements only. Some clones are missing; in checked studies, unresolved V genes explain under half, and the rest has no known cause. That table is the source of V, J and clone size, and D and trimming were worked out from the DNA. For this sample there are approximately 150,000 clones; approximately 80% appear just once. Jointly, the top ten make up 5% of the sample.

V ends up 4 bases short and J 5 bases short, with an unmatched junction base count of 7. Sequences SGHRS (CDR1) and YFSETQ (CDR2) are obtained from the germline V gene. The CDR3 goes from the cysteine to the phenylalanine over 14 residues. Of the read, only the CDR3 DNA is kept; its 42 bases are in frame from base 1. The data stem from a study of blood T cell repertoires in COVID-19 (TCRdb year 2020). Concerning the study at large: The collaborator samples originated in the United States, Italy and Spain and spanned the acute and convalescent phases of COVID-19. Where available, HLA class I and class II types were obtained from metadata supplied by the sample provider rather than from assay-based typing. The repertoires were made available in a free public database intended to serve as a resource for research on the immune response to SARS-CoV-2. Nearly every sample came with metadata listing a de-identified subject ID, COVID-19 status, age in years and sex. Deeply sampled blood TCRbeta repertoires from subjects exposed to, actively infected with, or recovered from COVID-19 were included in the dataset. The samples were drawn from the first 160 participants of the ongoing ImmuneRACE study and from 950 to 1,500 subjects provided by 6 global collaborators. The material from the prospective study consisted of cDNA or gDNA derived from T cells, B-cell-depleted T cells, or PBMCs.

Here is what the overall study found, with its caveats: The quantity of clinical and demographic metadata differed by source and by participant and was supplied without curation.

The V and J genes are TRBV5-1 and TRBJ2-7; TRBD1 aligns with 9 central bases. This receptor was taken from a woman between 45 and 60 years old with acute or convalescent COVID-19. The material sequenced was peripheral blood. The DNA sequence follows: TGCGCCAGCAGCCCGGGGGGACAGGGTAACGAGCAGTACTTC. Its amino acids are CASSPGGQGNEQYF.